The following is a T cell receptor beta chain sequence with its context. Germline V gene sequence: CDR1 LNHNV, CDR2 YYDKDF (reference sequence). Trimming took 3 bases from V and 0 from J, leaving 6 bases between them. This CDR3 is built from 13 residues. This specimen belongs to a study of T cells after somatic rescue of genetic block. Libraries were prepared by immunoSEQ multiplex PCR; TCRdb keeps only in-frame clonotypes and omits some of them. This table holds almost 7,500 clones, around 81% found once. This sequence joins TRBV15 and TRBJ2-7; D is unresolved. The TCR was taken from a boy between 10 and 17 years old. What was sequenced was peripheral blood mononuclear cells (PBMCs). CDR3 protein: CATSSSTSYEQYF. DNA of the CDR3: TGTGCCACCAGCAGTTCGACCTCCTACGAGCAGTACTTC.